This TCR beta chain comes out of a study of blood T cells in healthy people across ages. Study-wide results and limits: A conclusive naive versus antigen-experienced comparison was prevented by the unsorted PBMCs. When set beside aged donors, long-lived donors presented more naive CD4+ cells and higher diversity.

With respect to this clonotype: Its specificity is unknown. Germline and junction disagree at one end, which may indicate a read error.

Next came a second PCR, run for about 6 to 11 cycles, which used a sample-barcoded 5' primer along with a J-beta primer mix. TCRdb fed the 5' RACE reads into MiXCR, producing one record per CDR3 protein. The profile shows 700,000 or so distinct CDR3 sequences, around a fifth of them singletons. Healthy individuals of Caucasian origin from Russia, aged about 6 to 95, served as donors. With each sample, at least 6 micrograms of total RNA were extracted. Germline CDR1 and CDR2: LGHDT and YNNKEL (reference sequence). The CDR3 spans 14 residues. The rearrangement joins TRBV3-1 to TRBJ2-5; 7 bases agree with TRBD2. Input material: blood. The clonotype was recovered from a man aged 65-85 years in good health. The CDR3 DNA reads TGTACCAGCAGCAAAAGGACTAGACAAGAGACCCAGTACTTC. Residues: CTSSKRTRQETQYF.